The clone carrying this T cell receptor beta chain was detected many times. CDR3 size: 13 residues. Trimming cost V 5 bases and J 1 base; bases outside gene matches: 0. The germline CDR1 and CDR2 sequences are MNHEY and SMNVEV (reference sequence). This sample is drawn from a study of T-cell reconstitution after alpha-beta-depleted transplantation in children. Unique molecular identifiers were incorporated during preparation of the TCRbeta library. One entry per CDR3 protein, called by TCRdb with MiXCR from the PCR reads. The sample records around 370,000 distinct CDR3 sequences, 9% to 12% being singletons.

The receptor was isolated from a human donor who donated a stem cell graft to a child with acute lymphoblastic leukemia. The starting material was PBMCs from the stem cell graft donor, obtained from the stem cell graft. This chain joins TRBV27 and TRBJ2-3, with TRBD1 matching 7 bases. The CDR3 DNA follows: TGTGCCAGCAGTGACAGGGGCACAGATACGCAGTATTTT. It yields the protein CASSDRGTDTQYF.